The source of this T cell receptor (beta chain) is a study of blood T cell repertoires in COVID-19. Measured with immunoSEQ multiplex PCR; TCRdb has only the in-frame clones, and not every one. The table has about 40,000 clones, around 83% seen once. Germline lookup yields CDR1 SNHLY and CDR2 FYNNEI. This CDR3 has 15 amino acids. The trim removed 1 base at V and 8 bases at J, leaving 6 bases unmatched. The sequence came from a human donor with acute or convalescent COVID-19. The donor label of this sample is uncertain. The source material was peripheral blood. The rearrangement joins TRBV2 to TRBJ2-1; 9 nucleotides agree with TRBD2. CDR3 sequence (DNA): TGTGCCAGCAGTGAAGGGGGACTAGCTCAACATGAGCAGTTCTTC. Residues: CASSEGGLAQHEQFF.